Below are 32 T cell receptor beta chains sequenced from a single sample in a study of blood T cells in healthy people across ages. Next came a second PCR, run for about 7 to 11 cycles, which used a sample-barcoded 5' primer along with a J-beta primer mix. MiXCR, applied by TCRdb to the 5' RACE reads, yields one record per CDR3 protein. The sample has 700,000 or so distinct CDR3 sequences, about a fifth seen once; the top ten hold roughly 22%. Sequencing input: blood. The source is a man aged 70 or older in good health.

The V and J genes are TRBV29-1 and TRBJ2-3; TRBD2 agrees at 12 bases. The trim removed 7 bases at V and 4 bases at J, leaving 12 bases unmatched. CDR1 is SQVTM and CDR2 is ANQGSEA in the germline V gene. CDR3 length equals 16 residues. CDR3 region: CSAGLAGRFKADTQYF. The CDR3, as DNA: TGCAGCGCAGGACTAGCGGGAAGGTTCAAGGCAGATACGCAGTATTTT.

The chain links TRBV12-3 or TRBV12-4 to TRBJ1-2; the match to TRBD1 covers 9 bases. J gave up 9 bases and V 6 bases, and 11 bases lay outside the gene matches. This CDR3 has 14 amino acids. This CDR3 is CASSPHRGLLSYTF. CDR3 in DNA: TGTGCCAGCAGCCCCCACAGGGGGCTTTTGAGCTACACCTTC.

This clonotype has a handful of counts. The V and J genes are TRBV20-1 and TRBJ2-7; a possible D gene is TRBD1 (6 bases). The CDR3 runs to 12 residues. Trimming pared 6 bases from V and 4 bases from J, leaving 13 bases between. CDR1 DFQATT and CDR2 SNEGSKA come from the germline V gene (reference sequence). Here the CDR3 DNA reads TGCAGTGCGAAGCCAGGGGAGTACGAGCAGTACTTC. This encodes CSAKPGEYEQYF.

The J gene is TRBJ1-1, the V gene TRBV14; D is uncertain. V was clipped by 3 bases and J by 1 base, with 12 bases between them. The length of the CDR3 is 15 residues. Germline-derived CDR1 and CDR2 are SGHDN and FVKESK. The CDR3 DNA follows: TGTGCCAGCAGCCATGGCTATTTGGGGAACACTGAAGCTTTCTTT. As protein: CASSHGYLGNTEAFF.

The gene calls are TRBV24-1 and TRBJ2-5, with D possibly matching TRBD1 (5 bases). The tail of the sequence fits TRBJ2-1 better, so the J call may be wrong. CDR3 length equals 16 residues. CDR1 is KGHDR, CDR2 SFDVKD, per germline. CDR3 amino acids: CATSDSGSAVDNEQFF. In DNA, the CDR3 is TGTGCCACCAGTGATTCAGGGTCGGCGGTGGACAATGAGCAGTTCTTC.

The V gene is TRBV7-3, the J gene TRBJ2-3; 15 nucleotides agree with TRBD2. The junction had 11 bases not matched to a gene; V was cut back by 5 bases and J by 2 bases. Germline loops: CDR1 SGHTA, CDR2 FQGTGA. The CDR3 loop spans 19 amino acids. CDR3 residues: CASSPYTRTSGRATDTQYF. CDR3 nucleotides: TGTGCCAGCAGCCCCTACACCCGGACTAGCGGGAGGGCCACAGATACGCAGTATTTT.

This clonotype was counted a few times. This chain connects TRBV20-1 to TRBJ1-2, with 11 bases that match TRBD1. This CDR3 is 15 amino acids long. Unmatched junction bases numbered 14, after V lost 6 bases and J lost 8 bases. The germline V gene encodes CDR1 DFQATT and CDR2 SNEGSKA (reference sequence). CDR3 sequence: CSAHETGQGVAGYTF. CDR3 DNA sequence: TGCAGTGCCCACGAGACGGGACAGGGGGTAGCGGGCTACACCTTC.

This sequence joins TRBV5-1 and TRBJ1-1, with TRBD1 identical over 12 bases. CDR1 SGHRS and CDR2 YFSETQ come from the germline V gene. The CDR3 length is 17 residues. V was pared by 0 bases and J by 4 bases, with 7 bases of the junction left unmatched. Here the CDR3 reads CASSLGPGQGASTEAFF. The CDR3 DNA follows: TGCGCCAGCAGCTTGGGTCCGGGACAGGGGGCGAGCACTGAAGCTTTCTTT. The full variable domain, in which reference TRBV5-1 and TRBJ1-1 provide the parts outside the CDR3, is KAGVTQTPRYLIKTRGQQVTLSCSPISGHRSVSWYQQTPGQGLQFLFEYFSETQRNKGNFPGRFSGRQFSNSRSEMNVSTLELGDSALYLCASSLGPGQGASTEAFFGQGTRLTVV.

This sequence joins TRBV15 and TRBJ2-5; D unclear. The CDR3 is made up of 15 amino acids. Per germline, CDR1 LNHNV and CDR2 YYDKDF (reference sequence). Trimming removed 0 bases at V and 7 bases at J, with 15 bases between. The CDR3 here is CATSREIVGFGTQYF. In DNA, the CDR3 is TGTGCCACCAGCAGAGAGATCGTTGGTTTTGGGACCCAGTACTTC. Full variable domain (rest looked up from reference TRBV15 and TRBJ2-5): DAMVIQNPRYQVTQFGKPVTLSCSQTLNHNVMYWYQQKSSQAPKLLFHYYDKDFNNEADTPDNFQSRRPNTSFCFLDIRSPGLGDTAMYLCATSREIVGFGTQYFGPGTRLLVL.

This clonotype was seen only a few times. The V and J genes are TRBV11-2 and TRBJ2-1, with TRBD1 identical over 7 bases. The assigned J gene may be wrong: the sequence end matches TRBJ2-7 better. Germline V gene lookup returns CDR1 SGHAT and CDR2 FQNNGV. This CDR3 contains 13 residues. The CDR3 coding sequence is TGTGCCAGCAGCTCGACAGGGTTCTACGAGCAGTACGTC. Translation: CASSSTGFYEQYV.

There are a few counts of this clonotype. This sequence joins TRBV28 and TRBJ2-1; 9 bases align to TRBD1. The end of the DNA is better explained by TRBJ2-7, so the J call may be wrong. The germline V gene has CDR1 MDHEN and CDR2 SYDVKM. The CDR3 length is 15 residues. The CDR3, as DNA: TGTGCCACCAAGACAGGGGGACCTAAGGACTACGAGCAGTACTTC. Its protein is CATKTGGPKDYEQYF.

The chain links TRBV9 to TRBJ2-3, with 7 bases aligning to TRBD2. V lost 3 bases and J lost 2; bases outside the gene matches: 6. The CDR3 contains 15 residues. Germline V gene sequence: CDR1 SGDLS, CDR2 YYNGEE. DNA of the CDR3: TGTGCCAGCAGCGGGGGGGGTCTCAACACAGATACGCAGTATTTT. Translated: CASSGGGLNTDTQYF. Using reference TRBV9 and TRBJ2-3 for the parts outside the CDR3, the full variable domain is DSGVTQTPKHLITATGQRVTLRCSPRSGDLSVYWYQQSLDQGLQFLIQYYNGEERAKGNILERFSAQQFPDLHSELNLSSLELGDSALYFCASSGGGLNTDTQYFGPGTRLTVL.

This clonotype was observed a handful of times. The V call is TRBV28, the J call TRBJ2-3; D may be TRBD1 or TRBD2 (6 bases each). V gave up 5 bases and J gave up 0 bases, with 18 bases separating them. Germline values: CDR1 MDHEN, CDR2 SYDVKM. The CDR3 has 17 residues. CDR3 loop: CASSPFPTGTSTDTQYF. Written as DNA, the CDR3 is TGTGCCAGCAGTCCTTTCCCCACAGGGACTAGCACAGATACGCAGTATTTT. The full variable domain, completed using reference TRBV28 and TRBJ2-3, is DVKVTQSSRYLVKRTGEKVFLECVQDMDHENMFWYRQDPGLGLRLIYFSYDVKMKEKGDIPEGYSVSREKKERFSLILESASTNQTSMYLCASSPFPTGTSTDTQYFGPGTRLTVL.

V and J are TRBV20-1 and TRBJ2-5; TRBD1 matches at 9 bases. The better agreement between TRBJ2-1 and the DNA end casts doubt on the J call. From germline, CDR1 is DFQATT and CDR2 SNEGSKA (reference sequence). This CDR3 has 17 residues. Here the CDR3 reads CSASKTGRTGDGNEQFF. Written as DNA, the CDR3 is TGCAGTGCTAGCAAAACCGGCCGGACAGGGGACGGCAATGAGCAGTTCTTC.

The rearrangement uses TRBV12-3 or TRBV12-4 and TRBJ2-5, with TRBD1 as a possible D gene (6 bases). Trimming pared 8 bases from V and 2 bases from J, leaving 21 bases between. CDR3 length: 16 amino acids. In DNA, the CDR3 is TGTGCCAGCTGTCCGGGGTTCTATAGGGGGCAAGAGACCCAGTACTTC. It specifies CASCPGFYRGQETQYF.

V is TRBV6-4 and J is TRBJ1-2; possibly TRBD1 for D (6 bases). The V end was cut by 0 bases, the J end by 3 bases, with 8 bases between. The CDR3 length is 14 residues. Germline CDR1 is MRHNA and CDR2 is SNTAGT. CDR3 sequence reads: CASSDSYRDYGYTF. CDR3 sequence (DNA): TGTGCCAGCAGTGACTCGTACAGGGACTATGGCTACACCTTC.

The table lists this clonotype with a few counts. The CDR3 coding sequence is TGTGCCAGTCTTAGGGAGAACACTGAAGCTTTCTTT. Translation: CASLRENTEAFF. The V and J genes are TRBV19 and TRBJ1-1; D is ambiguous. The CDR3 contains 12 residues. Germline CDR1 LNHDA, CDR2 SQIVND (reference sequence). Trimming cost V 8 bases and J 1 base, with 8 bases left between them. The variable domain in full, with the rest retrieved from reference TRBV19 and TRBJ1-1, is DGGITQSPKYLFRKEGQNVTLSCEQNLNHDAMYWYRQDPGQGLRLIYYSQIVNDFQKGDIAEGYSVSREKKESFPLTVTSAQKNPTAFYLCASLRENTEAFFGQGTRLTVV.

V gene TRBV5-6 combines with J gene TRBJ2-3, with D tentatively TRBD2 (5 bases). The V gene's germline CDR1 is SGHDT and CDR2 YYEEEE. The CDR3 loop spans 13 amino acids. With 2 bases removed from V and 6 bases from J, the gap between germline ends came to 10 bases. CDR3 sequence reads: CASSFRGLDTQYF. CDR3 DNA: TGTGCCAGCAGCTTTCGCGGACTCGATACGCAGTATTTT.

The chain's CDR3 is CASSRYGGRETQYF. In nucleotides, the CDR3 is TGTGCCAGCTCGCGGTACGGGGGGCGTGAGACCCAGTACTTC. V is TRBV27 and J is TRBJ2-5, with D tentatively TRBD2 (7 bases). Germline V gene lookup returns CDR1 MNHEY and CDR2 SMNVEV (reference sequence). The CDR3 consists of 14 residues. The ends were cut back, 8 bases at V and 5 bases at J, with 18 bases in the middle.

A few counts support this clonotype. The chain is built from TRBV27 and TRBJ1-2; 11 bases match TRBD1. CDR3 length equals 15 residues. The junction had 8 bases not matched to a gene; V was cut back by 6 bases and J by 5 bases. The germline V gene encodes CDR1 MNHEY and CDR2 SMNVEV (reference sequence). The chain's CDR3 is CASSQRTGGMYGYTF. The CDR3 nucleotides read TGTGCCAGCAGCCAACGGACAGGGGGCATGTATGGCTACACCTTC.

This clonotype occurred a few times. The junction and the germline gene differ at one end; a read error may be behind it. CDR3 sequence (DNA): TGTGCCAGCAGCTTACACCGGACTAGCACAGATACGCAGTGTTTT. It encodes CASSLHRTSTDTQCF. The chain recombines TRBV7-7 with TRBJ2-3; 8 bases map to TRBD2. The CDR3 spans 15 residues. Per germline, CDR1 SSHAT and CDR2 FNYEAQ (reference sequence).

The chain combines TRBV19 with TRBJ2-3, with 11 bases fitting TRBD2. V lost 5 bases, J lost 1 base, and 5 bases stayed unmatched. Germline V gene sequence: CDR1 LNHDA, CDR2 SQIVND (reference sequence). The CDR3 length is 16 residues. Here the CDR3 reads CASSPATSGGTDTQYF. Here the CDR3 DNA reads TGTGCCAGTAGTCCTGCGACTAGCGGGGGCACAGATACGCAGTATTTT.

A few counts support this clonotype. The genes are TRBV24-1 and TRBJ2-7, with D possibly being TRBD2 (6 bases). The CDR3 is 15 amino acids. Germline CDR1 and CDR2: KGHDR and SFDVKD. Trimming stripped 4 bases from V and 10 bases from J, with 22 bases between. CDR3 protein: CATSDPSTSMEAQYF. Here the CDR3 DNA reads TGTGCCACCAGTGACCCATCGACTAGTATGGAGGCCCAGTACTTC.

The V call is TRBV6-4, the J call TRBJ2-4, with D perhaps matching TRBD1 or TRBD2 (5 bases each). From germline, CDR1 is MRHNA and CDR2 SNTAGT. The germline V and J ends were trimmed by 4 bases and 1 base, with 23 bases remaining between them. This CDR3 contains 19 residues. Written as DNA, the CDR3 is TGTGCCAGCAGTGCGCTAGGGGCAGCCCAAAGAGGGGCCAAAAACATTCAGTACTTC. Translation gives CASSALGAAQRGAKNIQYF.

The table lists this clonotype with a few counts. The J gene is TRBJ1-1, the V gene TRBV12-3 or TRBV12-4; 7 bases map to TRBD1. The CDR3 totals 16 residues. After removal of 2 bases from V and 4 bases from J, the junction contained 10 bases not matched to a gene. The CDR3 region has the DNA TGTGCCAGCAGTTTAATAGGGGGCGCTTCGAGCACTGAAGCTTTCTTT. Residues: CASSLIGGASSTEAFF.

The rearrangement joins TRBV5-1 to TRBJ2-1; D may be TRBD1 (5 bases). V was shortened by 5 bases and J by 3 bases, with 18 bases between the two germline ends. Looked up from germline, CDR1 is SGHRS and CDR2 is YFSETQ. The CDR3 extends over 16 amino acids. The CDR3 DNA reads TGCGCCAGCAGTTATTCTACAGGACCTTACTACAATGAGCAGTTCTTC. Its translation is CASSYSTGPYYNEQFF.

The chain carries TRBV5-1 and TRBJ1-1; a weak D match, TRBD1 (6 bases). The V and J ends lost 1 base and 6 bases respectively, with 13 bases between them. Per germline, CDR1 SGHRS and CDR2 YFSETQ. The CDR3 consists of 14 residues. This CDR3 reads CASSLIEGGAEAFF. DNA for the CDR3: TGCGCCAGCAGCTTGATAGAGGGGGGCGCTGAAGCTTTCTTT.

This clonotype was found a few times. A read error may account for a junction end that differs from germline. This chain uses TRBV2 with TRBJ1-1; weak D call: TRBD1 (5 bases). The CDR3 contains 12 residues. CDR1 is SNHLY, CDR2 FYNNEI, per germline. CDR3 protein: CASTFGAAEAFF. In nucleotides, the CDR3 is TGTGCCAGCACTTTCGGGGCGGCTGAAGCCTTCTTT.

The chain has TRBV29-1 and TRBJ1-1; no clear D. CDR3 length: 13 amino acids. Trimming removed 3 bases at V and 7 bases at J, with 15 bases between. Germline lookup yields CDR1 SQVTM and CDR2 ANQGSEA. The CDR3 DNA reads TGCAGCGTTGATCGAAGAGTAAGCAGTGAAGCTTTCTTT. This codes for CSVDRRVSSEAFF.

This clonotype has more than one count but fewer than ten. The V gene is TRBV29-1, the J gene TRBJ2-1; D may be TRBD2 (6 bases). Between the trimmed V and J ends, which lost 4 bases and 9 bases, there was a span of 19 bases. CDR3 length equals 14 residues. The V gene's germline CDR1 is SQVTM and CDR2 ANQGSEA. As DNA, the CDR3 is TGCAGCGTTGCCCCGAGAGGGAGGAGCGGTGAGCAGTTCTTC. Protein: CSVAPRGRSGEQFF.

The genes are TRBV30 and TRBJ1-6; D is uncertain. The CDR3 has 11 amino acids. V lost 2 bases, J lost 15 bases, and 11 bases lay in between. Germline loops: CDR1 GTSNPN, CDR2 SVGIG (reference sequence). The DNA for the CDR3 is TGTGCCTGGAGTCCAGGTTTCAGCCTCCACTTT. This codes for CAWSPGFSLHF.

V gene TRBV29-1 combines with J gene TRBJ2-4; no clear D. Germline loops: CDR1 SQVTM, CDR2 ANQGSEA. This CDR3 has 14 residues. V shed 7 bases and J shed 0 bases, with 13 bases lying between them. This CDR3 reads CSALDPIAKNIQYF. The CDR3 DNA follows: TGCAGCGCCCTGGACCCCATAGCCAAAAACATTCAGTACTTC.